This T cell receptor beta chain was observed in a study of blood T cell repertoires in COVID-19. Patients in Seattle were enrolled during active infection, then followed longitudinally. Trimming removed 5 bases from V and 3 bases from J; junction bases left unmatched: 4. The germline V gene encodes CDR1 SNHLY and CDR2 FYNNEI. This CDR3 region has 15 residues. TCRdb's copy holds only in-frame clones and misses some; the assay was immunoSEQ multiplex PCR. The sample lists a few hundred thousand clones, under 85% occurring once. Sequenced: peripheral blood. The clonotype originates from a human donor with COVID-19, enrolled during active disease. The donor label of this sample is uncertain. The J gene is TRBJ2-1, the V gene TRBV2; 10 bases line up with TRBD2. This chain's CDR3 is CASSISSGSYNEQFF. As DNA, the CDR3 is TGTGCCAGCAGTATTTCTAGCGGGAGCTACAATGAGCAGTTCTTC. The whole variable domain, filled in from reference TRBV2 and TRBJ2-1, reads EPEVTQTPSHQVTQMGQEVILRCVPISNHLYFYWYRQILGQKVEFLVSFYNNEISEKSEIFDDQFSVERPDGSNFTLKIRSTKLEDSAMYFCASSISSGSYNEQFFGPGTRLTVL.